These 8 T cell receptor beta chains were sequenced from one sample in a study of cytomegalovirus exposure and HLA in healthy donors. The PCR had 60 Vbeta and 13 Jbeta primers. Sequencing was performed with immunoSEQ multiplex PCR; in TCRdb, only in-frame clones are kept and a portion is missing. The table shows 110,000 to 150,000 clones, with about two thirds occurring only once. Sequencing was carried out using PBMCs. Source of these receptors: a man aged 60 to 75 in good health and CMV-seronegative.

This clone was found a few times. The CDR3 region is CASSIRDRSSGANVLTF. In nucleotides, the CDR3 is TGTGCCAGCAGCATCCGGGACAGGTCCTCTGGGGCCAACGTCCTGACTTTC. The rearrangement links TRBV5-6 to TRBJ2-6; 8 nucleotides align to TRBD1. Per germline, CDR1 SGHDT and CDR2 YYEEEE. V shed 4 bases and J 0 bases; nucleotides not matched to a gene: 6. The CDR3 has 17 residues.

Only a few counts were recorded for this clone. The chain couples TRBV4-3 to TRBJ1-4, with 7 bases fitting TRBD1. With 2 bases clipped from V and 8 bases from J, the junction kept 11 bases outside the gene matches. CDR1 is LGHNA, CDR2 YSLEER, per germline. The CDR3 length is 16 residues. The CDR3 is CASSQSMEQGREKLFF. In nucleotides, the CDR3 is TGCGCCAGCAGCCAATCCATGGAACAGGGGAGGGAAAAACTGTTTTTT.

The chain is built from TRBV19 and TRBJ2-3, with TRBD2 identical over 9 bases. The V and J ends lost 5 bases and 4 bases, in that order; junction bases with no gene match: 13. The CDR3 loop spans 17 amino acids. Germline CDR1 is LNHDA and CDR2 is SQIVND (reference sequence). DNA of the CDR3: TGTGCCAGTAGTCCACTGGGACTAGCAGGGAGCGCAGATACGCAGTATTTT. Protein: CASSPLGLAGSADTQYF.

This sequence joins TRBV5-1 and TRBJ2-7, with D unclear. The CDR3 consists of 15 residues. V lost 0 bases to trimming and J lost 2 bases, with 12 bases between them. From germline, CDR1 is SGHRS and CDR2 YFSETQ. The CDR3 sequence: CASSLGSGGAYEQYF. In DNA form, the CDR3 reads TGCGCCAGCAGCTTGGGTTCCGGTGGTGCCTACGAGCAGTACTTC.

Details on this clone: This CDR3 is also generated by other DNA sequences in the sample. The chain employs TRBV28 and TRBJ1-4; TRBD1 matches at 7 bases. The CDR3 is made up of 15 amino acids. The germline CDR1 and CDR2 sequences are MDHEN and SYDVKM. The J segment lost 5 bases and the V segment lost 2 bases, leaving 5 bases of the junction unmatched. In nucleotides, the CDR3 is TGTGCCAGCAGTTTAGGGGACAGAGCGAATGAAAAACTGTTTTTT. Amino acids: CASSLGDRANEKLFF.

This clone was seen a handful of times. The chain couples TRBV11-2 to TRBJ2-3; D is unclear. The CDR3 is 12 residues long. V was pared by 5 bases and J by 7 bases, with 10 bases between. Per the germline V gene, CDR1 is SGHAT and CDR2 is FQNNGV. CDR3 protein: CASSHSQNTQYF. The CDR3 region has the DNA TGTGCCAGCAGCCACTCCCAAAATACGCAGTATTTT.

This clone came up a few times. The chain is built from TRBV27 and TRBJ1-3; D gene ambiguous. The V end lost 8 bases, the J end lost 4 bases, and 6 bases lay between the germline ends. CDR1 and CDR2 (germline): MNHEY, SMNVEV (reference sequence). The CDR3 length is 11 residues. Here the CDR3 DNA reads TGTGCCAGCTTACAGGGAAACACCATATATTTT. Translation gives CASLQGNTIYF.

This clone came up a few times. This chain joins TRBV5-6 and TRBJ2-2; the match to TRBD2 covers 9 bases. The V gene's germline CDR1 is SGHDT and CDR2 YYEEEE. V shed 5 bases and J 6 bases; nucleotides not matched to a gene: 5. This CDR3 comprises 14 residues. The CDR3 is CASSLGLAPGELFF. CDR3 in DNA: TGTGCCAGCAGTCTTGGACTAGCGCCCGGGGAGCTGTTTTTT.